These 5 T cell receptor beta chains were sequenced from one sample in a study of T cells expressing NK-cell markers. From the 5' RACE reads, TCRdb lists one entry per CDR3 protein and no DNA. The table lists roughly 350,000 distinct CDR3 sequences, with roughly 5.5% in the top ten. The sequenced sample was blood T cells: a sorted CD56 or NKG2C T cell subset, CD4+ or CD8+ T cells, or bulk PBMC T cells (not recorded which). Receptor source: a man aged 18 to 69 in good health.

The V and J genes are TRBV7-2 and TRBJ2-5; there is no DNA to check the TCRdb D call of TRBD2. CDR1 and CDR2 (germline): SGHTA, FQGNSA. This CDR3 comprises 16 residues. CDR3 in amino acids: CASSTRLAGKRETQYF.

V gene TRBV27 combines with J gene TRBJ2-1. This CDR3 comprises 15 residues. Germline CDR1 is MNHEY and CDR2 is SMNVEV (reference sequence). This CDR3 is CASSLRAVNYNEQFF.

CDR3 region: CATRQGRNEKLFF. The rearrangement uses TRBV6-1 and TRBJ1-4; TCRdb outputs TRBD1, but without DNA this stays unchecked. The germline CDR1 and CDR2 sequences are MNHNS and SASEGT. The CDR3 contains 13 residues.

The V call is TRBV2, the J call TRBJ1-1. The CDR3 is 11 amino acids. Per the germline V gene, CDR1 is SNHLY and CDR2 is FYNNEI. The CDR3 sequence is CAAGGNTEAFF.

The chain uses TRBV5-6 and TRBJ1-1. This CDR3 has 16 amino acids. Germline CDR1 SGHDT, CDR2 YYEEEE. CDR3 loop: CASSLVVVQPNTEAFF.